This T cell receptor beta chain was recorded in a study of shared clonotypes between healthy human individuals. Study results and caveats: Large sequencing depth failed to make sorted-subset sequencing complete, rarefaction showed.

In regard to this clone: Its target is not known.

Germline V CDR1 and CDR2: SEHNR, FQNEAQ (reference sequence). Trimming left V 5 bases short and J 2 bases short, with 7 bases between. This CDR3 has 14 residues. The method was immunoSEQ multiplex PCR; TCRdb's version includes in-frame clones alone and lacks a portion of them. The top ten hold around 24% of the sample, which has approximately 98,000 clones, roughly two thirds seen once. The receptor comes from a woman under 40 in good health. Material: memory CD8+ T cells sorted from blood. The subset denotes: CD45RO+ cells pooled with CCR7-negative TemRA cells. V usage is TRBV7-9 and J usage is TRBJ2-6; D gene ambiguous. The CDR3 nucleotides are TGTGCCAGCAGCGCACCACCTGGGGCCAACGTCCTGACTTTC. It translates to CASSAPPGANVLTF.